Below, 27 T cell receptor beta chains from the same sample are listed, as sequenced in a study of blood T cell repertoires in COVID-19 (dated by TCRdb to between 2020 and 2021). Libraries came from the immunoSEQ multiplex PCR assay. The table comes from immuneACCESS by way of TCRdb, which keeps in-frame sequences with V and J called. Part of the clones is missing from these tables; in studies checked, under half for an unresolved V gene and the rest for unknown reasons. Recorded for this sample are tens of thousands of clones; approximately 86% of them occurred a single time. About 1.2% of the sample is taken by the ten largest. Sequenced material: peripheral blood. The receptors were gathered from a man aged 60-69 years with acute or convalescent COVID-19.

This rearrangement joins TRBV7-2 to TRBJ2-7; 7 bases match TRBD2. This CDR3 has 15 amino acids. CDR1 is SGHTA and CDR2 is FQGNSA in the germline V gene. The V and J ends lost 3 bases and 4 bases, in that order; junction bases with no gene match: 9. The chain's CDR3 is CASSFLGPRGYEQYF. CDR3 in DNA: TGTGCCAGCAGCTTCCTGGGACCGCGGGGGTACGAGCAGTACTTC.

CDR3 in amino acids: CASSQDPQGGVSKLFF. The CDR3 DNA sequence: TGCGCCAGCAGCCAAGATCCCCAGGGTGGGGTTTCGAAACTGTTTTTT. J is TRBJ1-4 and V is TRBV4-3; perhaps TRBD1 as D (5 bases). Deletions cut 0 bases from V and 11 bases from J, with 19 bases between. The CDR3 loop spans 16 amino acids. CDR1 and CDR2 (germline): LGHNA, YSLEER.

The chain couples TRBV7-9 to TRBJ1-1, with D unclear. The CDR3 consists of 15 residues. With 6 bases removed from V and 1 base from J, the gap between germline ends came to 15 bases. The V gene's germline CDR1 is SEHNR and CDR2 FQNEAQ (reference sequence). Here the CDR3 reads CASRSHSGSNTEAFF. In DNA form, the CDR3 reads TGTGCCAGCAGATCCCATTCGGGTTCGAACACTGAAGCTTTCTTT. The variable domain in full, with the rest retrieved from reference TRBV7-9 and TRBJ1-1, is DTGVSQNPRHKITKRGQNVTFRCDPISEHNRLYWYRQTLGQGPEFLTYFQNEAQLEKSRLLSDRFSAERPKGSFSTLEIQRTEQGDSAMYLCASRSHSGSNTEAFFGQGTRLTVV.

This chain links TRBV28 with TRBJ2-2; D is unresolved. This CDR3 is built from 15 residues. Germline CDR1 is MDHEN and CDR2 is SYDVKM. Trimming shortened V by 5 bases and J by 5 bases, and 15 bases separated the two germline ends. The CDR3 region is CASSPGGQATGELFF. The DNA of the CDR3 is TGTGCCAGCAGTCCAGGTGGGCAGGCGACCGGGGAGCTGTTTTTT.

The rearrangement joins TRBV4-3 to TRBJ1-5, with D maybe TRBD1 (6 bases). V gave up 0 bases and J gave up 4 bases, with 13 bases separating them. The CDR3 is made up of 16 amino acids. The germline CDR1 and CDR2 sequences are LGHNA and YSLEER. The CDR3 DNA is TGCGCCAGCAGCCAAGAGCCAGGGGCAGGGAATCAGCCCCAGCATTTT. Its protein product is CASSQEPGAGNQPQHF.

The CDR3 protein is CASSPGTGFSYNEQFF. The DNA of the CDR3 is TGTGCCAGCAGCCCAGGAACAGGGTTCTCCTACAATGAGCAGTTCTTC. This chain uses TRBV5-6 with TRBJ2-1, with TRBD1 as a possible D gene (6 bases). The CDR3 contains 16 residues. With 4 bases removed from V and 0 bases from J, the gap between germline ends came to 14 bases. Looked up from germline, CDR1 is SGHDT and CDR2 is YYEEEE.

The chain is built from TRBV7-2 and TRBJ2-5, with 8 bases fitting TRBD2. J lost 2 bases, V lost 5 bases, and 7 bases had no gene match. Germline V lookup: CDR1 SGHTA, CDR2 FQGNSA. The CDR3 length is 15 residues. CDR3 residues: CASSHTSGNQETQYF. CDR3 in DNA: TGTGCCAGCAGCCACACTAGCGGAAATCAAGAGACCCAGTACTTC.

The count of this clone is one. The V call is TRBV5-4, the J call TRBJ2-3, with 12 bases fitting TRBD1. With V trimmed by 4 bases and J by 4 bases, 7 bases remained unmatched. The germline V gene has CDR1 SGHNT and CDR2 YYREEE (reference sequence). The CDR3 spans 16 residues. CDR3 coding DNA: TGTGCCAGCAGCCGCCGGGACAGGGGGCGGTCAGATACGCAGTATTTT. Protein: CASSRRDRGRSDTQYF.

This clone was detected only once. The chain employs TRBV5-6 and TRBJ1-1; D perhaps matches TRBD1 (5 bases). The CDR3 runs to 15 residues. Trimming took 4 bases from V and 5 from J, leaving 18 bases between them. Germline CDR1 SGHDT, CDR2 YYEEEE. CDR3 region: CASSPVGGMWTEAFF. Here the CDR3 DNA reads TGTGCCAGCAGCCCGGTGGGGGGGATGTGGACTGAAGCTTTCTTT.

V is TRBV27 and J is TRBJ2-7, with 9 bases matching TRBD2. J was trimmed by 6 bases and V by 6 bases; bases with no gene match: 12. The germline CDR1 and CDR2 sequences are MNHEY and SMNVEV (reference sequence). CDR3 length: 15 residues. The CDR3 spells CASRRLGGRVIEQYF. The CDR3 DNA sequence: TGTGCCAGCAGACGACTGGGCGGGAGGGTAATCGAGCAGTACTTC.

The V call is TRBV19, the J call TRBJ1-5, with D possibly matching TRBD1 (5 bases). There are 18 residues in the CDR3. Trimming cost V 5 bases and J 2 bases, with 22 bases left between them. Germline V lookup: CDR1 LNHDA, CDR2 SQIVND (reference sequence). CDR3 DNA sequence: TGTGCCAGTAGTCCCCGGGACGGGGGAAGGAAGGGCAATCAGCCCCAGCATTTT. Amino acid sequence: CASSPRDGGRKGNQPQHF. The variable domain in full, with the rest retrieved from reference TRBV19 and TRBJ1-5, is DGGITQSPKYLFRKEGQNVTLSCEQNLNHDAMYWYRQDPGQGLRLIYYSQIVNDFQKGDIAEGYSVSREKKESFPLTVTSAQKNPTAFYLCASSPRDGGRKGNQPQHFGDGTRLSIL.

V gene TRBV3-1 (or the pseudogene TRBV3-2) combines with J gene TRBJ1-2; D is uncertain. CDR1 is LGHDT and CDR2 is YNNKEL in the germline V gene (reference sequence). CDR3 length equals 15 residues. V lost 0 bases and J 2 bases, leaving 10 bases between the germline ends. CDR3 in amino acids: CASSQDWRRNYGYTF. The DNA of the CDR3 is TGTGCCAGCAGCCAAGATTGGAGGCGGAACTATGGCTACACCTTC.

V and J are TRBV10-3 and TRBJ2-3, with 7 nucleotides matching TRBD2. Germline V lookup: CDR1 ENHRY, CDR2 SYGVKD. The V gene end was trimmed by 2 bases and the J gene end by 2 bases; junction bases not matched to a gene: 4. The CDR3 sequence is 15 residues long. The CDR3 nucleotides are TGTGCCATCAGTGAGGGACTAGGGGACACAGATACGCAGTATTTT. It specifies CAISEGLGDTDTQYF.

The rearrangement links TRBV28 to TRBJ1-3, with 7 bases aligning to TRBD1. Per the germline V gene, CDR1 is MDHEN and CDR2 is SYDVKM. V shed 4 bases and J 2 bases; nucleotides not matched to a gene: 8. This CDR3 spans 16 amino acids. The CDR3 is CASSSPGQWPGNTIYF. As DNA, the CDR3 is TGTGCCAGCAGTTCCCCGGGACAGTGGCCTGGAAACACCATATATTTT.

The V call is TRBV19, the J call TRBJ2-1; 9 positions agree with TRBD2. CDR1 and CDR2 from the germline V gene are LNHDA and SQIVND (reference sequence). Losses at the gene ends were 1 base for V and 2 bases for J; bases not matched to a gene: 12. This CDR3 is 19 amino acids long. CDR3 sequence: CASSIGAFRGLATYNEQFF. CDR3 nucleotides: TGTGCCAGTAGTATAGGGGCATTCAGAGGACTAGCGACCTACAATGAGCAGTTCTTC. The variable domain in full, with the rest retrieved from reference TRBV19 and TRBJ2-1, is DGGITQSPKYLFRKEGQNVTLSCEQNLNHDAMYWYRQDPGQGLRLIYYSQIVNDFQKGDIAEGYSVSREKKESFPLTVTSAQKNPTAFYLCASSIGAFRGLATYNEQFFGPGTRLTVL.

This clone occurred a few times. This sequence joins TRBV6-2 or TRBV6-3 and TRBJ2-7, with 8 positions matching TRBD1. Germline assignment: CDR1 MNHEY and CDR2 SVGEGT. Germline trimming cut 0 bases from V and 0 bases from J; bases unmatched to any gene: 1. This CDR3 is 15 amino acids long. CDR3 sequence: CASSYSGTGSYEQYF. For the CDR3, the DNA is TGTGCCAGCAGTTACTCCGGGACAGGCTCCTACGAGCAGTACTTC.

This clone was observed a handful of times. This sequence joins TRBV3-1 (or the pseudogene TRBV3-2) and TRBJ1-5; D is ambiguous. This CDR3 comprises 14 residues. Germline V lookup: CDR1 LGHDT, CDR2 YNNKEL (reference sequence). The V end was cut by 3 bases, the J end by 1 base, with 7 bases between. The CDR3 here is CASSHEGSNQPQHF. The CDR3 coding sequence is TGTGCCAGCAGCCACGAGGGAAGCAATCAGCCCCAGCATTTT.

A few counts support this clone. The gene calls are TRBV4-1 and TRBJ1-3; no reliable D call. V lost 1 base and J lost 2, with 6 bases in between. There are 14 residues in the CDR3. Germline CDR1 reads MGHRA; CDR2 reads YSYEKL. The CDR3 sequence is CASSQGAAGNTIYF. CDR3 nucleotide sequence: TGCGCCAGCAGCCAAGGGGCTGCTGGAAACACCATATATTTT.

This chain joins TRBV15 and TRBJ2-1, with 7 nucleotides matching TRBD2. After removal of 5 bases from V and 8 bases from J, the junction contained 6 bases not matched to a gene. The CDR3 runs to 13 residues. The germline CDR1 and CDR2 sequences are LNHNV and YYDKDF (reference sequence). Here the CDR3 reads CATSRDYRDEQFF. CDR3 nucleotide sequence: TGTGCCACCAGCCGGGACTATAGGGATGAGCAGTTCTTC. Together with reference TRBV15 and TRBJ2-1, the CDR3 gives the full variable domain: DAMVIQNPRYQVTQFGKPVTLSCSQTLNHNVMYWYQQKSSQAPKLLFHYYDKDFNNEADTPDNFQSRRPNTSFCFLDIRSPGLGDTAMYLCATSRDYRDEQFFGPGTRLTVL.

A single count supports this clone. The chain couples TRBV28 to TRBJ2-7; no clear D. This CDR3 is 13 amino acids long. The V and J ends lost 10 bases and 1 base respectively, with 14 bases between them. In germline, CDR1 is MDHEN, CDR2 SYDVKM. The CDR3 reads CATQITGSYEQYF. The DNA for the CDR3 is TGTGCCACCCAAATCACTGGTTCCTACGAGCAGTACTTC.

The chain carries TRBV20-1 and TRBJ2-3; D may be TRBD2 (5 bases). Trimming pared 3 bases from V and 5 bases from J, leaving 15 bases between. There are 14 residues in the CDR3. Germline loops: CDR1 DFQATT, CDR2 SNEGSKA (reference sequence). The CDR3 here is CSASDQAGEDTQYF. CDR3 nucleotide sequence: TGCAGTGCTAGTGATCAGGCGGGTGAAGATACGCAGTATTTT.

V is TRBV25-1 and J is TRBJ2-1; weak D call: TRBD2 (5 bases). This CDR3 comprises 14 residues. V gave up 3 bases and J gave up 5 bases, with 11 bases separating them. Per the germline V gene, CDR1 is MGHDK and CDR2 is SYGVNS. CDR3 region: CASSEGSGNNEQFF. The CDR3 DNA sequence: TGTGCCAGCAGTGAGGGGAGCGGAAACAATGAGCAGTTCTTC.

This clone was detected only once. The V and J genes are TRBV29-1 and TRBJ1-5, with TRBD1 identical over 9 bases. CDR1 and CDR2 from the germline V gene are SQVTM and ANQGSEA. V was clipped by 6 bases and J by 1 base; unmatched bases: 4. There are 14 residues in the CDR3. The CDR3 reads CSVRDRASNQPQHF. The CDR3, as DNA: TGCAGCGTCCGGGACAGGGCGAGCAATCAGCCCCAGCATTTT.

This chain uses TRBV21-1 with TRBJ1-1. TRBV21-1 is a recognized pseudogene. The CDR3 has 15 residues. The CDR3 coding sequence is TGTGCCAGCAGCAAAGTGGGGGGGAGGTACACTGAAGCTTTCTTT. This gives the protein CASSKVGGRYTEAFF.

This clone was counted once. The rearrangement uses TRBV24-1 and TRBJ2-7; tentative D call: TRBD2 (5 bases). Trimming cost V 4 bases and J 0 bases, with 15 bases left between them. Germline V gives CDR1 KGHDR, CDR2 SFDVKD. The CDR3 consists of 16 residues. CDR3 coding DNA: TGTGCCACCAGTGACCCCTCCCGGGGAAGCTCCTACGAGCAGTACTTC. Its protein product is CATSDPSRGSSYEQYF.

This clone appeared once. The chain combines TRBV15 with TRBJ2-5, with 7 positions matching TRBD1. Losses at the gene ends were 1 base for V and 2 bases for J; bases not matched to a gene: 1. The length of the CDR3 is 14 residues. The germline gives CDR1 LNHNV, CDR2 YYDKDF (reference sequence). Written as DNA, the CDR3 is TGTGCCACCAGCAGAGGGGGACAGCAAGAGACCCAGTACTTC. It translates to CATSRGGQQETQYF.

This clone was observed a single time. The chain has TRBV11-2 and TRBJ2-1; 9 bases are a match to TRBD2. The V gene end was trimmed by 0 bases and the J gene end by 6 bases; junction bases not matched to a gene: 9. This CDR3 has 17 residues. Germline lookup yields CDR1 SGHAT and CDR2 FQNNGV. This chain's CDR3 is CASSLERWRGGLNEQFF. The CDR3, as DNA: TGTGCCAGCAGCTTAGAGCGTTGGCGGGGGGGCCTCAATGAGCAGTTCTTC.